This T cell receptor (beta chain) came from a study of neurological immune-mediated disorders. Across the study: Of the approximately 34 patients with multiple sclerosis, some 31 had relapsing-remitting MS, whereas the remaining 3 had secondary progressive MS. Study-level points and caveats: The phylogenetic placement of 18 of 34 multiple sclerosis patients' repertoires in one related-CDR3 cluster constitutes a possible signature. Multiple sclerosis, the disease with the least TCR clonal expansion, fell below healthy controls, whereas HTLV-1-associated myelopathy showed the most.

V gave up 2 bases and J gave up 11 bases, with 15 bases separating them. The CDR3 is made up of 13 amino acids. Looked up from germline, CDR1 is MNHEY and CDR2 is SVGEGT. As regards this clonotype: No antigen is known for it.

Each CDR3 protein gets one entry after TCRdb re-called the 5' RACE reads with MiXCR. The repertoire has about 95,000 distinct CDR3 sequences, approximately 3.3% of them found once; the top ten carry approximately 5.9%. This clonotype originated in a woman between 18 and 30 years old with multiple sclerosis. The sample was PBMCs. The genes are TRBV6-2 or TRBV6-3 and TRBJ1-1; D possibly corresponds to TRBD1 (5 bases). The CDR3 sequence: CASSYRPGLGAFF. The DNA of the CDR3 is TGTGCCAGCAGTTACCGACCGGGACTGGGCGCTTTCTTT.